The rows below give T cell receptor beta chains drawn from one sample of a study of shared clonotypes between healthy human individuals. Profiling relied on immunoSEQ multiplex PCR, and the TCRdb table lists in-frame clones only, not all of them. Among 2.3 million or so clones listed, more than 85% were seen once. Specimen: naive CD4+ T cells from PBMCs. The receptors shown here come from a man aged 18 to 30 in good health. Some clones in this sample may be carry-over from other donors' samples. The CDR3 runs from the conserved cysteine through the conserved F or W. D genes are given only for firm matches. Size tells how often a clone was seen (once, few, many) or the class of an expanded clone, and some rows leave it out.

j_gene,d_gene,v_gene,abundance,CDR3aa,CDR3nt
TRBJ2-6,NA,TRBV5-1,NA,CASSSRLNNHPSTVLTF,TGCGCCAGCAGCTCGCGCCTTAACAACCACCCAAGCACCGTCCTGACTTTC
TRBJ2-3,NA,TRBV7-2,NA,CASSPRPSLTQGADTQYF,TGTGCCAGCAGCCCACGGCCTAGTCTTACGCAAGGGGCAGATACGCAGTATTTT
TRBJ1-3,NA,TRBV19,NA,CASSPWEGDLVAGNTIYF,TGTGCCAGTAGTCCTTGGGAGGGGGACCTGGTGGCCGGAAACACCATATATTTT
TRBJ2-2,TRBD1,TRBV5-1,NA,CASSLGTGRTGELFF,TGCGCCAGCAGCCTCGGGACAGGCCGCACCGGGGAGCTGTTTTTT
TRBJ1-5,NA,TRBV21-1,NA,CASSKDAGKPQHF,TGTGCCAGCAGCAAAGATGCCGGGAAGCCCCAGCATTTT
TRBJ2-5,TRBD2,TRBV5-4,NA,CASSSGTSGRLQETQYF,TGTGCCAGCAGCTCCGGGACTAGCGGGAGACTACAAGAGACCCAGTACTTC
TRBJ2-5,TRBD2,TRBV5-1,NA,CASSLGLAGKETQYF,TGCGCCAGCAGCTTGGGACTAGCGGGAAAAGAGACCCAGTACTTC
TRBJ2-7,TRBD1,TRBV5-1,NA,CASSWTGPYEQYF,TGCGCCAGCAGCTGGACAGGACCCTACGAGCAGTACTTC
TRBJ1-4,NA,TRBV10-3,NA,CAISESREKLFF,TGTGCCATCAGTGAGTCGCGAGAAAAACTGTTTTTT
TRBJ2-4,NA,TRBV5-1,NA,CASSLFSGENIQYF,TGCGCCAGCAGCTTGTTTTCCGGAGAAAACATTCAGTACTTC
TRBJ2-3,TRBD2,TRBV6-1,NA,CASSGGGSADTQYF,TGTGCCAGCAGTGGAGGCGGGAGCGCAGATACGCAGTATTTT
TRBJ2-7,TRBD1,TRBV6-5,NA,CASSRQGETYEQYF,TGTGCCAGCAGTCGACAGGGGGAGACCTACGAGCAGTACTTC
TRBJ2-7,TRBD1,TRBV5-1,NA,CASSTGQGAHEQYF,TGCGCCAGCAGCACGGGACAGGGGGCTCACGAGCAGTACTTC
TRBJ1-1,NA,TRBV5-4,NA,CASSLGGIRSNTEAFF,TGTGCCAGCAGCTTGGGAGGGATCCGATCCAACACTGAAGCTTTCTTT
TRBJ1-4,NA,TRBV6-5,once,CASSLRQMPLKLFF,TGTGCCAGCAGCTTACGACAGATGCCTCTAAAACTGTTTTTT
TRBJ2-3,TRBD2,TRBV5-1,NA,CASSLAVAGDADTQYF,TGCGCCAGCAGCTTGGCCGTTGCGGGAGATGCAGATACGCAGTATTTT
TRBJ2-1,TRBD2,TRBV10-3,NA,CAISEASGGYNEQFF,TGTGCCATCAGTGAAGCTAGCGGAGGATACAATGAGCAGTTCTTC
TRBJ2-3,TRBD2,TRBV13,NA,CASSTSGRLTDTQYF,TGTGCCAGCAGCACTAGCGGGAGACTTACAGATACGCAGTATTTT
TRBJ1-2,NA,TRBV5-1,NA,CASSLVGTTGGYTF,TGCGCCAGCAGCTTGGTGGGGACAACGGGTGGCTACACCTTC
TRBJ2-7,TRBD2,TRBV6-6,NA,CASSPASGTYEQYF,TGTGCCAGTTCCCCGGCTAGCGGAACCTACGAGCAGTACTTC
TRBJ2-7,TRBD2,TRBV6-6,once,CASSYRQPSGSEQYF,TGTGCCAGCAGTTACCGCCAGCCTAGCGGGTCCGAGCAGTACTTC
TRBJ1-2,TRBD1,TRBV6-5,NA,CASTSLGTANYGYTF,TGTGCCAGCACCTCCTTAGGGACAGCTAACTATGGCTACACCTTC
TRBJ2-1,NA,TRBV19,once,CASTDAVSSYNEQFF,TGTGCCAGTACGGATGCCGTAAGCTCCTACAATGAGCAGTTCTTC
TRBJ2-7,NA,TRBV5-8,once,CASSLYGEQYF,TGTGCCAGCAGCTTGTATGGCGAGCAGTACTTC
TRBJ1-5,TRBD1,TRBV19,NA,CASRNSRGRFQPQHF,TGTGCCAGTAGAAACAGCAGGGGGCGCTTTCAGCCCCAGCATTTT
TRBJ2-6,NA,TRBV25-1,NA,CASSDQGSSGANVLTF,TGTGCCAGCAGTGACCAGGGAAGCTCTGGGGCCAACGTCCTGACTTTC
TRBJ2-7,NA,TRBV5-1,NA,CASSFGRDYEQYF,TGCGCCAGCAGCTTCGGCCGGGACTACGAGCAGTACTTC
TRBJ2-2,NA,TRBV4-3,NA,CASSQEQGETGELFF,TGCGCCAGCAGCCAAGAACAGGGCGAGACCGGGGAGCTGTTTTTT
TRBJ2-5,TRBD1,TRBV27,NA,CASRGQGAGETQYF,TGTGCCAGCCGAGGACAGGGGGCCGGGGAGACCCAGTACTTC
TRBJ2-1,TRBD2,TRBV4-2,NA,CASSQTGTSGNEQFF,TGTGCCAGCAGCCAAACGGGGACTAGCGGCAATGAGCAGTTCTTC
TRBJ1-1,NA,TRBV5-1,NA,CASRHSGEMNTEAFF,TGCGCCAGCAGGCATTCCGGGGAGATGAACACTGAAGCTTTCTTT
TRBJ2-5,NA,TRBV4-2,NA,CASSQDVDETQYF,TGTGCCAGCAGCCAAGATGTAGACGAGACCCAGTACTTC
TRBJ1-1,NA,TRBV6-6,NA,CASSYMGLNTEAFF,TGTGCCAGCAGTTACATGGGGTTGAACACTGAAGCTTTCTTT